Here is one TCR beta chain with its context. Its antigen is currently not known. One base away there is no much larger clone; base qualities are not given. This specimen comes from a study of CD8+ T cells in alopecia areata (dated by TCRdb to the late 2010s). Regarding the complete study: Treated patients were enrolled in an open-label pilot trial of oral tofacitinib at 5 to 10 mg twice daily for moderate-to-severe alopecia areata. Tofacitinib-treated patients had biopsies at baseline and at 4 and 24 weeks of treatment, with a later scalp biopsy in several patients. In both human patients and the C3H/HeJ mouse model, the study applied high-throughput TCRbeta sequencing to look at T cell clonal expansion in alopecia areata. Tofacitinib was administered for 6 to 18 months, and 6 months of follow-up off drug were then conducted to assess delayed response and recurrence. The SALT score, which quantifies the percentage of affected scalp surface area, was used to measure disease severity in treated patients. Clonality in the scalp was compared among normal scalp (n=4), patchy alopecia areata scalp (n=8), and alopecia totalis/universalis scalp (n=8). On the human side, TCRbeta sequencing was run on scalp tissue and on sorted CD4+ and CD8+ peripheral blood T cells from healthy controls and from alopecia areata patients with either patchy or totalis/universalis disease. RNA was obtained with the PAXgene miRNA kit for fixed scalp, the miRNeasy kit for PBMCs, and the RNeasy kit for mouse skin. immunoSEQ multiplex PCR using 35 Vbeta forward primers and 13 Jbeta reverse primers was used to amplify TCRbeta CDR3 regions.

What the authors observed across the whole study: With tofacitinib, both scalp clonality and the number of expanded CD8+ clones among the top 100 scalp clones went down significantly. Many expanded lesional clones persisted in scalp and blood during tofacitinib treatment, which may partly explain relapse after stopping treatment. Resident alphabeta T cells in normal human skin are also sequenced, complicating scalp TCR repertoire analysis, unlike mouse skin dominated by gammadelta T cells. Because the treated cohort was small and had only one nonresponder, larger studies are needed to examine links between baseline CD8+ expansion and response. Compared with mice, TCR sequences shared between patients were less clear, possibly partly because of HLA diversity across the patient population. Higher clonality and more expanded CD8+ clones were observed in lesional scalp than in normal scalp, particularly in alopecia totalis/universalis, a finding suggestive of antigenic drive.

This specimen's time point label, per the study, means: four to five weeks on oral tofacitinib. The treatment or condition label corresponds to: oral pan-JAK inhibitor, 5-10 mg twice daily. Lesional scalp punch biopsies and peripheral blood were collected from alopecia areata patients. PBMCs were isolated by density centrifugation and stained for CD3, CD4 and CD8, and CD4+ and CD8+ T cells were sorted on a FACSAria. To prepare the library, the immunoSEQ multiplex PCR assay was applied. RNA was extracted from all samples and reverse transcribed into cDNA as template for TCR sequencing. First-strand cDNA was synthesized with SuperScript III using a 2:1 mix of oligo-dT and random hexamers. A synthetic immune receptor repertoire was used to gauge amplification bias, and whatever bias remained was removed computationally. Regarding the original processing steps: Raw reads were preprocessed to remove errors, and CDR3 was defined by IMGT conventions from the conserved cysteine to phenylalanine. To get clonality, Shannon entropy was normalized by log2 of the number of productive unique TCRs and the result was subtracted from 1. Whether scalp clones were CD4 or CD8 was inferred by matching scalp TCRbeta sequences against CD4 and CD8 repertoires sorted from blood. As stored in TCRdb, this immuneACCESS dataset retains in-frame rearrangements with V and J assigned. A fraction of the clones does not appear; measured against another copy, unresolved V genes explain less than half of the discrepancy, and the remainder lacks a known reason. V, J and clone size reflect that table, while D and trimming were determined from the DNA. The sample has 160,000 or so clones on record, approximately 65% of them singletons. The top ten clones comprise 0.75% to 0.95% of the sample.

CDR1 and CDR2, looked up from the germline V gene, are MNHEY and SVGAGI. Its CDR3 holds 13 amino acids, cysteine through phenylalanine. Of all the DNA, just the CDR3 is kept, 39 bases in frame from base 1. Deletion took 4 bases off V and 4 bases off J, with a span of 10 bases between the germline ends. Sequencing was performed on CD4+ T cells sorted from blood, taken at week 4, from a patient treated with tofacitinib. The V and J segments used are TRBV6-5 and TRBJ1-1; the D gene is unclear. The TCR was taken from a human donor with alopecia areata. DNA sequence: TGTGCCAGCAGTTTCGCCCCTAGCACTGAAGCTTTCTTT. Its amino acids are CASSFAPSTEAFF.